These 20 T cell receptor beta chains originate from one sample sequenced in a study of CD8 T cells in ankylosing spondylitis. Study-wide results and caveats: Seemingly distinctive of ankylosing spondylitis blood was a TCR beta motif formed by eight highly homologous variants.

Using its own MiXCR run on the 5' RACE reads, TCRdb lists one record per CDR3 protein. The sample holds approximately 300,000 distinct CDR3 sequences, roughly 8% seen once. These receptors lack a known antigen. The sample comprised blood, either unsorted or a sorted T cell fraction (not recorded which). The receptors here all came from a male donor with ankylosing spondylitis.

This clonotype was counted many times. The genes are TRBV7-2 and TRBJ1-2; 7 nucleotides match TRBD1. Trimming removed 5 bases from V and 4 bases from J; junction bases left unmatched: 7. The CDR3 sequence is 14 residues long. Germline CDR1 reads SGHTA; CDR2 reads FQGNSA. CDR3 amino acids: CASSRQGGSYGYTF. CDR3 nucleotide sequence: TGTGCCAGCAGCCGACAGGGAGGAAGCTATGGCTACACCTTC.

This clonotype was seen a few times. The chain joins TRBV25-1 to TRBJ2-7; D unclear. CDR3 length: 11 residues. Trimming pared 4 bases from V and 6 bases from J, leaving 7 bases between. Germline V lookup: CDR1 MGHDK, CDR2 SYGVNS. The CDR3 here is CASSGVGEQYF. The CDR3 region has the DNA TGTGCCAGCAGTGGGGTGGGCGAGCAGTACTTC.

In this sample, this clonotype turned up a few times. This chain's CDR3 is CASSRLAMHPLVEQFF. CDR3 sequence (DNA): TGTGCCAGCAGCAGACTAGCGATGCATCCCCTCGTTGAGCAGTTCTTC. The V call is TRBV9, the J call TRBJ2-1; 8 bases match TRBD2. Germline assignment: CDR1 SGDLS and CDR2 YYNGEE. This CDR3 contains 16 residues. The trim removed 4 bases at V and 9 bases at J, leaving 15 bases unmatched.

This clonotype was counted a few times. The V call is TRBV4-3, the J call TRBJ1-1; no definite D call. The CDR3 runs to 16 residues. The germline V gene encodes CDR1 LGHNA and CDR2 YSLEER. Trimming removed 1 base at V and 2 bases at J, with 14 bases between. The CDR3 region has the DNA TGCGCCAGCAGCCAAGGTACAGTGATGATAAACACTGAAGCTTTCTTT. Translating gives CASSQGTVMINTEAFF.

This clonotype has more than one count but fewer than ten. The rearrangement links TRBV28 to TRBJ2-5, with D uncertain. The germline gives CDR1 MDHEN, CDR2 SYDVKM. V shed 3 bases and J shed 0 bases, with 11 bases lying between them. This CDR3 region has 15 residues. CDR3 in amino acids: CASSFWRQNQETQYF. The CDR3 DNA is TGTGCCAGCAGTTTCTGGCGCCAAAACCAAGAGACCCAGTACTTC.

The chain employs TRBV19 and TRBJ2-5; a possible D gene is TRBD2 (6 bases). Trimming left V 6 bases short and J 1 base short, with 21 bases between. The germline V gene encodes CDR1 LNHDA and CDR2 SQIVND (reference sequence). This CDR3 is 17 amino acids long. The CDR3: CASSGGQVRYSQETQYF. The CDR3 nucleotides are TGTGCCAGTAGCGGGGGTCAGGTGAGATACAGCCAAGAGACCCAGTACTTC.

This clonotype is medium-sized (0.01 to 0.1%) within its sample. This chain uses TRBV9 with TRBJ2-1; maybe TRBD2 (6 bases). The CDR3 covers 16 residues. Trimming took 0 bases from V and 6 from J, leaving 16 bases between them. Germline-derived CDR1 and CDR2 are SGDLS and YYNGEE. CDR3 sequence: CASSVAPLAPGNEQFF. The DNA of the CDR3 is TGTGCCAGCAGCGTAGCTCCCCTAGCGCCCGGCAATGAGCAGTTCTTC.

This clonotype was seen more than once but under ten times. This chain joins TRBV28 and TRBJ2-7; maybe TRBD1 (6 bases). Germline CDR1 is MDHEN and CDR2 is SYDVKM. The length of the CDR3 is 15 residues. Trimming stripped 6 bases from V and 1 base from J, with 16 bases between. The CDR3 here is CASRLPGHGSYEQYF. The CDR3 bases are TGTGCCAGCAGACTTCCGGGACATGGTTCCTACGAGCAGTACTTC.

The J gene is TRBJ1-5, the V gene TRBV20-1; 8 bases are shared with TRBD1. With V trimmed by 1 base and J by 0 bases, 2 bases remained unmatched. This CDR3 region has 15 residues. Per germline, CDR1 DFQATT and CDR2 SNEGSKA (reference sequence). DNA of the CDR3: TGCAGTGCTAGAGCAACAGGGGGTAGCAATCAGCCCCAGCATTTT. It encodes CSARATGGSNQPQHF.

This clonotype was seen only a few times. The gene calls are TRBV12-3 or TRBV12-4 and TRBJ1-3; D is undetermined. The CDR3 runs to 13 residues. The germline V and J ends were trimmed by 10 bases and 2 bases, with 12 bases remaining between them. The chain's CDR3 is CANSLEAGNTIYF. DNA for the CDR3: TGTGCCAACAGCCTGGAAGCTGGAAACACCATATATTTT.

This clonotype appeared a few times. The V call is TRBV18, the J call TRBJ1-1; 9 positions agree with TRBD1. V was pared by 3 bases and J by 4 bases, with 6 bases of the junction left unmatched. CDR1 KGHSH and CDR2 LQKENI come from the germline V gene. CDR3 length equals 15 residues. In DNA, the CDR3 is TGTGCCAGCTCACCCAAGTTGGACAGGGGCACTGAAGCTTTCTTT. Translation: CASSPKLDRGTEAFF.

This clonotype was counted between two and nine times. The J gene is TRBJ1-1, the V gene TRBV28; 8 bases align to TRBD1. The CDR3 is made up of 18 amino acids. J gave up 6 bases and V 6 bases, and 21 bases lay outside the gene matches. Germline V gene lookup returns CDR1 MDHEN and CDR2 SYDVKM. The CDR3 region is CASRKRQGIGIRVPEAFF. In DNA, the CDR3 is TGTGCCAGCAGGAAGCGACAGGGGATAGGCATAAGGGTCCCTGAAGCTTTCTTT.

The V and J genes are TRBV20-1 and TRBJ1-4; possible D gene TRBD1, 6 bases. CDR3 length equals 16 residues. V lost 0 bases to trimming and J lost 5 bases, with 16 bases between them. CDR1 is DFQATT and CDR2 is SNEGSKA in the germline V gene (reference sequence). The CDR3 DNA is TGCAGTGCTAGAGATCGCAGGGGCGTCTTCAATGAAAAACTGTTTTTT. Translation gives CSARDRRGVFNEKLFF.

DNA for the CDR3: TGTGCCAGCAGCAGGACGCAAATTACGGAGACCCAGTACTTC. Translation gives CASSRTQITETQYF. The chain couples TRBV21-1 to TRBJ2-5. TRBV21-1 is shown as a pseudogene. The CDR3 extends over 14 amino acids.

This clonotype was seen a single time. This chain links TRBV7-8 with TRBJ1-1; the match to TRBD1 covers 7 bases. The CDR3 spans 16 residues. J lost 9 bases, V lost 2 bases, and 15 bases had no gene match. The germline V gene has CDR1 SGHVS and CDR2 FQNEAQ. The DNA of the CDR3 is TGTGCCAGCAGCTTACTGGGAGGGGGCTCTGGACCGCAAGCTTTCTTT. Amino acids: CASSLLGGGSGPQAFF.

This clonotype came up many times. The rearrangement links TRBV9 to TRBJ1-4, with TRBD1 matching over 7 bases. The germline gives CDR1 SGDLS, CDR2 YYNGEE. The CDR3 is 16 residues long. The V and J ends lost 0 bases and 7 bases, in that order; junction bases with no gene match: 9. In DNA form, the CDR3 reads TGTGCCAGCAGCGTAGGGGAGGGGGCGTATATTGAAAAACTGTTTTTT. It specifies CASSVGEGAYIEKLFF.

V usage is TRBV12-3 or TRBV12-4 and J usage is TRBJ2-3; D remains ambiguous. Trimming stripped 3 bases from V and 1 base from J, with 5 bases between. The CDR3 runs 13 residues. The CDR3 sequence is CASSFRRTDTQYF. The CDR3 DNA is TGTGCCAGCAGTTTTCGACGCACAGATACGCAGTATTTT.

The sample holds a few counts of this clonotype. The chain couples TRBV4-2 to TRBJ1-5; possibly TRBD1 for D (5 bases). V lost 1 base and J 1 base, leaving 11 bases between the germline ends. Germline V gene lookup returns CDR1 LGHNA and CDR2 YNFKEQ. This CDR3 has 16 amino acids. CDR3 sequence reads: CASSQAFRGSNQPQHF. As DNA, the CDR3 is TGTGCCAGCAGCCAAGCGTTTCGGGGGAGCAATCAGCCCCAGCATTTT.

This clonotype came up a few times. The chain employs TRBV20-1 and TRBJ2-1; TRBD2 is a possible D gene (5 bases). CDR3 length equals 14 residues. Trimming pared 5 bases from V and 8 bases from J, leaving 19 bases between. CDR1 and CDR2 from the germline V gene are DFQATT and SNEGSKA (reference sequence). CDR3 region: CSALSALGGYEQFF. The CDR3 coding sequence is TGCAGTGCTCTTTCTGCGCTAGGAGGCTATGAGCAGTTCTTC.

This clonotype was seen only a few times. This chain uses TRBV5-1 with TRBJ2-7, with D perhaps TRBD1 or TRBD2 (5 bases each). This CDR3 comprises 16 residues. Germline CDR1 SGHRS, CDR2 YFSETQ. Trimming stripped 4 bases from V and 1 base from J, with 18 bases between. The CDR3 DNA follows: TGCGCCAGCAGCAGAGAGCCCCGGGACCCTTCCTACGAGCAGTACTTC. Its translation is CASSREPRDPSYEQYF.